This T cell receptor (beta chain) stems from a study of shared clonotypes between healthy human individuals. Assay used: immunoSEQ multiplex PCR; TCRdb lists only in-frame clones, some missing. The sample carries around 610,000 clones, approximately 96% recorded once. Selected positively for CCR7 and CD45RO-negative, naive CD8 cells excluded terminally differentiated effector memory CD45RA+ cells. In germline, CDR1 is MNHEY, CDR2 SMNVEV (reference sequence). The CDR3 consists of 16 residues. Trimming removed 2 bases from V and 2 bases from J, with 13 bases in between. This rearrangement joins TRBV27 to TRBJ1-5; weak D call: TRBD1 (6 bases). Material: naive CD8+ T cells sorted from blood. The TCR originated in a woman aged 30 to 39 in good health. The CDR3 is CASSLLGATGNQPQHF. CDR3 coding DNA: TGTGCCAGCAGTTTACTGGGGGCTACCGGCAATCAGCCCCAGCATTTT.